This is a list of T cell receptor beta chains from one sample in a study of cytomegalovirus exposure and HLA in healthy donors. This table comes from immunoSEQ multiplex PCR, and its TCRdb copy is limited to in-frame clones, with some not included. The sample shows under 200,000 clones, 70% to 90% of them seen only once. The sample consisted of PBMCs. The source is a man aged 30 to 39 in good health and CMV-seropositive. The CDR3 runs from the conserved cysteine through the conserved F or W. The order of the fields is V gene, CDR3 protein.

V gene: TRBV4-2
CDR3 protein: CASSPYGDRENIQYF

V gene: TRBV2
CDR3 protein: CASAGGRGTDTQYF

V gene: TRBV4-2
CDR3 protein: CVSSHQGISSYEQYF

V gene: TRBV7-9
CDR3 protein: CASSLGGWAEAFF

V gene: TRBV7-2
CDR3 protein: CASSSGGTNTEAFF

V gene: TRBV7-9
CDR3 protein: CASSYTGAGANVLTF

V gene: TRBV10-3
CDR3 protein: CAISPPGTGELFF

V gene: TRBV5-1
CDR3 protein: CASGLGRTYNEQFF

V gene: TRBV6-5
CDR3 protein: CASSSLRLQGTDTQYF

V gene: TRBV5-1
CDR3 protein: CASSIYGRASTDTQYF

V gene: TRBV27
CDR3 protein: CASSFAGGGGGELFF

V gene: TRBV5-6
CDR3 protein: CASSFRRDLPPTGELFF

V gene: TRBV10-2
CDR3 protein: CATQDSLSGELFF

V gene: TRBV27
CDR3 protein: CASSLMGHQPQHF

V gene: TRBV14
CDR3 protein: CASSQDRGSSYNEQFF

V gene: TRBV5-1
CDR3 protein: CASSLWASDSTDTQYF

V gene: TRBV11-3
CDR3 protein: CASSSPAGNEQFF

V gene: TRBV11-3
CDR3 protein: CASSLGTGLYEQYF

V gene: TRBV30
CDR3 protein: CAWTRVEGQETQYF

V gene: TRBV4-1
CDR3 protein: CASSQDVQGNPYGYTF

V gene: TRBV6-5
CDR3 protein: CASSGDRGPYNEQFF

V gene: TRBV4-3
CDR3 protein: CASSPLAGNTGELFF

V gene: TRBV29-1
CDR3 protein: CSAVGQGNGYTF

V gene: TRBV7-2
CDR3 protein: CASSLVGGRADTQYF

V gene: TRBV29-1
CDR3 protein: CSVGGQEKLFF

V gene: TRBV5-1
CDR3 protein: CASSRGTLDTQYF

V gene: TRBV18
CDR3 protein: CASAQGADNEQFF

V gene: TRBV7-2
CDR3 protein: CASSPAAPNTGELFF

V gene: TRBV29-1
CDR3 protein: CSVFSGTGFYGYTF

V gene: TRBV19
CDR3 protein: CASGDRGLTGRPYEQYF

V gene: TRBV19
CDR3 protein: CASSDRGRGEKLFF

V gene: TRBV13
CDR3 protein: CASSLVWGQGRRRELFF

V gene: TRBV18
CDR3 protein: CASSHLDRNTGELFF

V gene: TRBV7-9
CDR3 protein: CASSVGQTTNEKLFF

V gene: TRBV2
CDR3 protein: CASSEARDQPQHF

V gene: TRBV29-1
CDR3 protein: CSVGTSGYNEQFF

V gene: TRBV13
CDR3 protein: CASSSGGNEQFF

V gene: TRBV25-1
CDR3 protein: CASRLAGADTQYF

V gene: TRBV11-2
CDR3 protein: CASSLGQGRGELFF

V gene: TRBV6-5
CDR3 protein: CASSYGQYNQPQHF

V gene: TRBV6-5
CDR3 protein: CASSGFRGREEKLFF

V gene: TRBV11-1
CDR3 protein: CASSLARGTTFTYEQYF

V gene: TRBV18
CDR3 protein: CASSPTRGSRNEQFF

V gene: TRBV7-8
CDR3 protein: CASSLKFAGRADIQYF

V gene: TRBV4-1
CDR3 protein: CASSQPDRGPVSRTEAFF

V gene: TRBV18
CDR3 protein: CASSPRRDEQFF

V gene: TRBV12-1
CDR3 protein: CASTRLLPFTDTQYF